The present T cell receptor beta chain was sequenced within a study of neurological immune-mediated disorders. This clonotype was seen repeatedly, ten times or more. V gave up 4 bases and J gave up 4 bases; unmatched junction bases: 6. The CDR3 consists of 15 residues. CDR1 LGHDT and CDR2 YNNKEL come from the germline V gene (reference sequence). Described time point: longitudinal time-point 3. TCRdb reanalysed the 5' RACE reads using MiXCR and keeps one entry per CDR3 protein. The table has some 89,000 distinct CDR3 sequences, around 4.7% seen once. The specimen was PBMCs. The rearrangement links TRBV3-1 to TRBJ2-1; 8 bases are a match to TRBD2. The sequence came from a woman aged 60-70 years with multiple sclerosis. The chain's CDR3 is CASSPLSGRYNEQFF. The CDR3 bases are TGTGCCAGCAGCCCCTTGAGCGGGAGATACAATGAGCAGTTCTTC.